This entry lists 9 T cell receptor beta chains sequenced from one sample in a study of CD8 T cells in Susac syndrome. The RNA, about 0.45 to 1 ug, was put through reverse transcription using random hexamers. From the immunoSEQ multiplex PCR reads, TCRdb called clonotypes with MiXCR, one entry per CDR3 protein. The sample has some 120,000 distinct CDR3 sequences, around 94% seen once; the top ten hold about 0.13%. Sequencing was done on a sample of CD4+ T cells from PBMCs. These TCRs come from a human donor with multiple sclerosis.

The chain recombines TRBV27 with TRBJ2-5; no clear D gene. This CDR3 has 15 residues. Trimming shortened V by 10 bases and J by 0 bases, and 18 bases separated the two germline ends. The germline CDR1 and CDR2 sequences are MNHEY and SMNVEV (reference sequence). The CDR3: CATRARATYQETQYF. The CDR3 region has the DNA TGTGCCACCCGGGCCCGCGCTACCTACCAAGAGACCCAGTACTTC.

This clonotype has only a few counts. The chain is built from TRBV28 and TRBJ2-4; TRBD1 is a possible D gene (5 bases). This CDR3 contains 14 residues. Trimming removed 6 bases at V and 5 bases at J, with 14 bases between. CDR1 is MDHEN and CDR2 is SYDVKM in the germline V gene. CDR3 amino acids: CASRNTGVENIQYF. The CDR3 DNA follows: TGTGCCAGCAGAAACACAGGAGTAGAAAACATTCAGTACTTC. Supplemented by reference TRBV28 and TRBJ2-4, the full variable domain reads DVKVTQSSRYLVKRTGEKVFLECVQDMDHENMFWYRQDPGLGLRLIYFSYDVKMKEKGDIPEGYSVSREKKERFSLILESASTNQTSMYLCASRNTGVENIQYFGAGTRLSVL.

In DNA, the CDR3 is TGCAGCGTCGTTTCGGGACAGGGGGGTTACGAGCAGTACTTC. This translates into CSVVSGQGGYEQYF. The chain recombines TRBV29-1 with TRBJ2-7; 11 bases align to TRBD1. Losses at the gene ends were 6 bases for V and 4 bases for J; bases not matched to a gene: 8. Per the germline V gene, CDR1 is SQVTM and CDR2 is ANQGSEA. CDR3 size: 14 residues.

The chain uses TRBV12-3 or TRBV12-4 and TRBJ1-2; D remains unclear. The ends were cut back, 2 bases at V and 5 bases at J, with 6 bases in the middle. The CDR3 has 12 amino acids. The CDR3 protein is CASSLNGYGYTF. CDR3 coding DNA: TGTGCCAGCAGTTTAAATGGGTATGGCTACACCTTC.

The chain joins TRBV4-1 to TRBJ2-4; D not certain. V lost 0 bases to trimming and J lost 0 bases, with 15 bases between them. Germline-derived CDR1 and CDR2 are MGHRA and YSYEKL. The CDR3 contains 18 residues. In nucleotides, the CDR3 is TGCGCCAGCAGCCAAGAGAACCCAGCCTCTCTAGCCAAAAACATTCAGTACTTC. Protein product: CASSQENPASLAKNIQYF.

The CDR3 region has the DNA TGTGCCAGCACCAAAAGATTGGACGTTCCTGAAGCTTTCTTT. Its translation is CASTKRLDVPEAFF. The gene calls are TRBV6-5 and TRBJ1-1, with D unresolved. The germline V gene has CDR1 MNHEY and CDR2 SVGAGI. V gave up 7 bases and J gave up 6 bases, with 18 bases separating them. This CDR3 has 14 residues.

The DNA for the CDR3 is TGTGCCACCAGCAGGGCGGACACCGGGGAGCTGTTTTTT. Its translation is CATSRADTGELFF. The chain joins TRBV15 to TRBJ2-2; unclear D gene. V lost 3 bases to trimming and J lost 3 bases, with 5 bases between them. This CDR3 is built from 13 residues. CDR1 LNHNV and CDR2 YYDKDF come from the germline V gene (reference sequence).

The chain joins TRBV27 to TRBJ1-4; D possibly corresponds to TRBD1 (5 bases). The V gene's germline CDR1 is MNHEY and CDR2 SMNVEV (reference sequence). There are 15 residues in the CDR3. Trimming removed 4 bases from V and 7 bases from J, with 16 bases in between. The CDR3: CASSWSRGRGEKLFF. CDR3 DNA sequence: TGTGCCAGCAGTTGGTCAAGGGGTCGCGGTGAAAAACTGTTTTTT.

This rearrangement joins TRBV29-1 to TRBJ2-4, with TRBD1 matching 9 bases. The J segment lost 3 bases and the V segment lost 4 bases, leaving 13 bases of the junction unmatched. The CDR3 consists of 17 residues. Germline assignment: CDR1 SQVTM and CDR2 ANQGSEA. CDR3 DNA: TGCAGCGTTGGGGGGGGACAGGGCCGTCTCGGCAAAAACATTCAGTACTTC. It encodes CSVGGGQGRLGKNIQYF.